This T cell receptor beta chain is drawn from a study of blood T cell repertoires in COVID-19. At the level of the study: The samples span acute and convalescent COVID-19 from the United States, Italy and Spain.

Germline CDR1 SNHLY, CDR2 FYNNEI. CDR3 size: 13 residues. V was shortened by 4 bases and J by 7 bases, with 11 bases between the two germline ends. Sequenced by immunoSEQ multiplex PCR; TCRdb stores in-frame clones only, minus some. The data contain fewer than 400,000 clones, approximately 85% of them singletons. The TCR was taken from a man aged 25 to 40 who had recovered from COVID-19. The sample comprised PBMCs or T cells enriched from blood (not recorded which). The chain is built from TRBV2 and TRBJ1-5; D might be TRBD1 (6 bases). The CDR3 loop reads CASSGQGSQPQHF. For the CDR3, the DNA is TGTGCCAGCAGTGGTCAGGGGTCCCAGCCCCAGCATTTT. Using reference TRBV2 and TRBJ1-5 for the parts outside the CDR3, the full variable domain is EPEVTQTPSHQVTQMGQEVILRCVPISNHLYFYWYRQILGQKVEFLVSFYNNEISEKSEIFDDQFSVERPDGSNFTLKIRSTKLEDSAMYFCASSGQGSQPQHFGDGTRLSIL.